This TCR beta chain was recovered during a study of blood T cell repertoires in COVID-19. The wider study: T cells, B-cell-depleted T cells, or PBMCs supplied cDNA or gDNA.

Followed over time, Seattle patients had been enrolled while infection was active. V lost 3 bases to trimming and J lost 1 base, with 4 bases between them. Germline V lookup: CDR1 LNHDA, CDR2 SQIVND (reference sequence). The CDR3 has 13 residues. In the study's own analysis: Reference gene primer amplification gave nucleated cell count estimates. The assay was immunoSEQ multiplex PCR, and TCRdb's table has in-frame clones only and misses some. V, J and clone size are those of that table, while D and trimming were read from the DNA. The sample carries around 180,000 clones, over 75% recorded once. The sample holds one count of this clone.

The TCR was taken from a person aged 70 to 80 with COVID-19, enrolled during active disease. What was sequenced was peripheral blood. This chain joins TRBV19 and TRBJ2-4; D is uncertain. CDR3 in amino acids: CASSIGAKNIQYF. CDR3 in DNA: TGTGCCAGTAGTATCGGGGCCAAAAACATTCAGTACTTC.